One and the same sample provided the 25 T cell receptor beta chains below, sequenced in a study of cytomegalovirus exposure and HLA in healthy donors (dated by TCRdb to about 2017). Preparation of the library involved the immunoSEQ multiplex PCR assay. A mixture of 60 forward primers for TCR Vbeta segments and 13 reverse primers for TCR Jbeta segments was used in the multiplex PCR. Not all clones reach the TCRdb copy of this immuneACCESS table, which keeps in-frame sequences only. Checked studies attribute under half of the gap to unresolved V genes and leave the rest unexplained. A total of under 200,000 clones appear in this sample, about 85% of them only once. The ten largest clonotypes hold more than 0.35% of the sample. Sequenced material: PBMCs. The receptors originated from a male donor in good health and CMV-seropositive.

V and J are TRBV2 and TRBJ1-1, with 7 positions matching TRBD1. The CDR3 is 13 amino acids. Germline V gene data show CDR1 as SNHLY and CDR2 as FYNNEI. V dropped 6 bases and J dropped 1; count of bases not matched to a gene: 2. The CDR3 is CASRTGQNTEAFF. The DNA of the CDR3 is TGTGCCAGCAGGACAGGGCAGAACACTGAAGCTTTCTTT.

Only a few counts were recorded for this clone. V and J are TRBV6-5 and TRBJ1-1; 7 nucleotides agree with TRBD1. J lost 1 base, V lost 6 bases, and 5 bases had no gene match. The CDR3 spans 14 residues. Germline CDR1 is MNHEY and CDR2 is SVGAGI. In nucleotides, the CDR3 is TGTGCCAGCAGGACAGGGATGGGGAACACTGAAGCTTTCTTT. Its translation: CASRTGMGNTEAFF.

The chain carries TRBV10-2 and TRBJ1-2; 8 nucleotides align to TRBD1. The CDR3 length is 16 residues. Germline CDR1 is WSHSY and CDR2 is SAAADI. The V and J ends lost 7 bases and 8 bases, in that order; junction bases with no gene match: 18. CDR3 sequence reads: CASTPSFQGASGGYTF. CDR3 DNA: TGCGCCAGCACGCCGTCGTTTCAGGGGGCCTCAGGAGGCTACACCTTC.

The rearrangement joins TRBV7-2 to TRBJ1-3; a possible D gene is TRBD1 (5 bases). Germline CDR1 reads SGHTA; CDR2 reads FQGNSA. V shed 4 bases and J shed 0 bases, with 13 bases lying between them. CDR3 length: 16 amino acids. CDR3 DNA: TGTGCCAGCAGCTCCGGGACTCCGAGCTCTGGAAACACCATATATTTT. This encodes CASSSGTPSSGNTIYF.

This clone came up a few times. The chain couples TRBV7-7 to TRBJ2-2; a possible D gene is TRBD1 (5 bases). V shed 5 bases and J shed 5 bases, with 9 bases lying between them. This CDR3 is 13 amino acids long. In germline, CDR1 is SSHAT, CDR2 FNYEAQ (reference sequence). Here the CDR3 reads CASSQTDTGELFF. The CDR3 nucleotides read TGTGCCAGCAGCCAGACAGATACCGGGGAGCTGTTTTTT.

The gene calls are TRBV4-3 and TRBJ2-3; a possible D gene is TRBD2 (6 bases). Germline V CDR1 and CDR2: LGHNA, YSLEER. This CDR3 has 14 residues. Trimming cost V 5 bases and J 2 bases, with 11 bases left between them. CDR3 sequence reads: CASSNGGFTDTQYF. The CDR3 DNA follows: TGCGCCAGCAGCAACGGGGGTTTCACAGATACGCAGTATTTT.

The chain has TRBV7-2 and TRBJ2-5; D ambiguous. V lost 7 bases to trimming and J lost 2 bases, with 5 bases between them. CDR3 length equals 11 residues. CDR1 is SGHTA, CDR2 FQGNSA, per germline. This CDR3 reads CASTLQETQYF. The CDR3, as DNA: TGTGCCAGCACCCTACAAGAGACCCAGTACTTC.

The chain links TRBV28 to TRBJ1-2; D call uncertain. Trimming stripped 7 bases from V and 1 base from J, with 25 bases between. The CDR3 contains 18 residues. Germline CDR1 MDHEN, CDR2 SYDVKM. The CDR3 loop reads CASKQPLGNVRINYGYTF. The DNA of the CDR3 is TGTGCCAGCAAACAACCGCTCGGGAACGTTCGGATTAACTATGGCTACACCTTC.

V usage is TRBV7-9 and J usage is TRBJ1-4; TRBD1 aligns across 8 bases. The trim removed 1 base at V and 8 bases at J, leaving 6 bases unmatched. Germline-derived CDR1 and CDR2 are SEHNR and FQNEAQ (reference sequence). The CDR3 runs to 15 residues. The CDR3 reads CASSLGAGGAEKLFF. CDR3 in DNA: TGTGCCAGCAGCTTAGGGGCAGGGGGCGCGGAAAAACTGTTTTTT. Together with reference TRBV7-9 and TRBJ1-4, the CDR3 gives the full variable domain: DTGVSQNPRHKITKRGQNVTFRCDPISEHNRLYWYRQTLGQGPEFLTYFQNEAQLEKSRLLSDRFSAERPKGSFSTLEIQRTEQGDSAMYLCASSLGAGGAEKLFFGSGTQLSVL.

The V and J genes are TRBV7-2 and TRBJ2-5, with a tentative D call TRBD2 (5 bases). The DNA end lines up better with TRBJ2-7; the J call may be wrong. Germline V CDR1 and CDR2: SGHTA, FQGNSA. The CDR3 runs 14 residues. The CDR3 bases are TGTGCCAGCAGCTTTCCGCTCCCGGGGTACGAGCAGTACTTC. Translation gives CASSFPLPGYEQYF.

This clone has only one observation. The chain employs TRBV6-5 and TRBJ2-7; perhaps TRBD2 as D (5 bases). Germline V CDR1 and CDR2: MNHEY, SVGAGI. The CDR3 is 13 amino acids. Trimming removed 0 bases from V and 5 bases from J, with 8 bases in between. CDR3 residues: CASSYSNGDEQYF. CDR3 DNA sequence: TGTGCCAGCAGTTACTCGAACGGGGACGAGCAGTACTTC.

The chain uses TRBV14 and TRBJ2-7; D is possibly TRBD2 (5 bases). V lost 6 bases to trimming and J lost 2 bases, with 14 bases between them. The germline gives CDR1 SGHDN, CDR2 FVKESK. The length of the CDR3 is 14 residues. Here the CDR3 DNA reads TGTGCCAGCAGTCTAGCTGACTCCCCCTACGAGCAGTACTTC. Protein product: CASSLADSPYEQYF.

V usage is TRBV6-6 and J usage is TRBJ2-7; TRBD1 aligns across 7 bases. V was pared by 7 bases and J by 0 bases, with 3 bases of the junction left unmatched. Germline lookup yields CDR1 MNHNY and CDR2 SVGAGI (reference sequence). The CDR3 covers 13 residues. The CDR3 protein is CASKTGNSYEQYF. CDR3 sequence (DNA): TGTGCCAGCAAGACAGGGAACTCCTACGAGCAGTACTTC.

This clone appeared a few times. The chain carries TRBV6-1 and TRBJ1-5; 8 bases align to TRBD1. The V and J ends lost 5 bases and 5 bases, in that order; junction bases with no gene match: 5. Germline loops: CDR1 MNHNS, CDR2 SASEGT. The CDR3 extends over 14 amino acids. As DNA, the CDR3 is TGTGCCAGCAGTCGGGACAGGCTGGATCAGCCCCAGCATTTT. Amino acids: CASSRDRLDQPQHF.

The genes are TRBV28 and TRBJ1-2; perhaps TRBD1 as D (5 bases). Deletions cut 6 bases from V and 2 bases from J, with 13 bases between. Germline CDR1 reads MDHEN; CDR2 reads SYDVKM. There are 14 residues in the CDR3. CDR3 DNA sequence: TGTGCCAGCAGCCCCGGGACTTCAAACTATGGCTACACCTTC. Protein: CASSPGTSNYGYTF.

With regard to this clone: A junction end diverges from the germline sequence, so it may reflect a read error. V and J are TRBV7-9 and TRBJ2-7; perhaps TRBD2 as D (6 bases). This CDR3 has 14 amino acids. CDR1 is SEHNR, CDR2 FQNEAQ, per germline (reference sequence). The CDR3, as DNA: TGTGCCAGCAGCATCTCCGGGACTTCCTCCGAGCAGTACTTC. Amino acid sequence: CASSISGTSSEQYF. The variable domain in full, completed from reference TRBV7-9 and TRBJ2-7, reads DTGVSQNPRHKITKRGQNVTFRCDPISEHNRLYWYRQTLGQGPEFLTYFQNEAQLEKSRLLSDRFSAERPKGSFSTLEIQRTEQGDSAMYLCASSISGTSSEQYFGPGTRLTVT.

This clone has a single count. The J gene is TRBJ2-5, the V gene TRBV6-5, with D perhaps matching TRBD1 (5 bases). Between the trimmed V and J ends, which lost 0 bases and 5 bases, there was a span of 10 bases. Germline lookup yields CDR1 MNHEY and CDR2 SVGAGI. The CDR3 loop spans 14 amino acids. CDR3 coding DNA: TGTGCCAGCAGTTACTCATCAGGGAAGGAGACCCAGTACTTC. Its translation: CASSYSSGKETQYF.

A note on this clone: This sample also contains other DNA sequences that code for the same CDR3. The V call is TRBV5-1, the J call TRBJ2-3, with a weak D call TRBD1 (5 bases). This CDR3 is 13 amino acids long. Germline loops: CDR1 SGHRS, CDR2 YFSETQ. The V end was cut by 8 bases, the J end by 2 bases, with 12 bases between. As DNA, the CDR3 is TGCGCCAGTTTCGACAGTTACACAGATACGCAGTATTTT. Residues: CASFDSYTDTQYF.

The V gene is TRBV5-6, the J gene TRBJ2-3; the match to TRBD2 covers 10 bases. V gave up 0 bases and J gave up 0 bases; unmatched junction bases: 10. CDR3 size: 19 residues. The germline V gene has CDR1 SGHDT and CDR2 YYEEEE. The CDR3 loop is CASSLDLFLAGESTDTQYF. CDR3 sequence (DNA): TGTGCCAGCAGCTTGGATTTGTTTCTAGCGGGGGAAAGCACAGATACGCAGTATTTT.

The rearrangement joins TRBV7-2 to TRBJ1-2; TRBD1 aligns across 7 bases. CDR1 and CDR2 (germline): SGHTA, FQGNSA. The V gene end was trimmed by 2 bases and the J gene end by 4 bases; junction bases not matched to a gene: 13. The CDR3 consists of 17 residues. The CDR3 sequence is CASSLIGSRTGGYGYTF. As DNA, the CDR3 is TGTGCCAGCAGCTTAATTGGGTCGCGGACAGGAGGCTATGGCTACACCTTC.

V and J are TRBV7-2 and TRBJ2-5; D gene ambiguous. The V and J ends lost 6 bases and 5 bases respectively, with 10 bases between them. The CDR3 is made up of 12 amino acids. Looked up from germline, CDR1 is SGHTA and CDR2 is FQGNSA. CDR3 protein: CASRARRETQYF. The DNA for the CDR3 is TGTGCCAGCAGAGCGCGCCGGGAGACCCAGTACTTC.

The chain employs TRBV28 and TRBJ2-5; 9 bases agree with TRBD2. Judging by the DNA end, TRBJ2-7 fits better; the J call may be wrong. The CDR3 consists of 15 residues. In germline, CDR1 is MDHEN, CDR2 SYDVKM. The CDR3 bases are TGTGCCAGCAGCCCTTTTAGCGGGAGTACCTACGAGCAGTACTTC. It codes for CASSPFSGSTYEQYF.

As regards this clone: This same CDR3 is encoded by further DNA sequences in the sample. The gene calls are TRBV25-1 and TRBJ2-1; D is ambiguous. Per germline, CDR1 MGHDK and CDR2 SYGVNS. The V and J ends lost 3 bases and 7 bases respectively, with 4 bases between them. The CDR3 loop spans 11 amino acids. The CDR3 protein is CASSDLNEQFF. The CDR3 bases are TGTGCCAGCAGTGATCTTAATGAGCAGTTCTTC.

The rearrangement links TRBV7-6 to TRBJ2-3; weak D call: TRBD1 (6 bases). Trimming stripped 7 bases from V and 0 bases from J, with 20 bases between. CDR3 size: 17 residues. CDR1 and CDR2 from the germline V gene are SGHVS and FNYEAQ. The CDR3 region has the DNA TGTGCCAGCACCACCTTCGTGACAGGCCCTAGCACAGATACGCAGTATTTT. Its protein is CASTTFVTGPSTDTQYF.

This chain uses TRBV6-5 with TRBJ2-3, with 11 bases that match TRBD2. The J segment lost 7 bases and the V segment lost 0 bases, leaving 6 bases of the junction unmatched. Germline V gives CDR1 MNHEY, CDR2 SVGAGI. The CDR3 covers 16 residues. CDR3 nucleotides: TGTGCCAGCAGTTACTCACTAGCGGGAGCAGGGAATACGCAGTATTTT. Residues: CASSYSLAGAGNTQYF.